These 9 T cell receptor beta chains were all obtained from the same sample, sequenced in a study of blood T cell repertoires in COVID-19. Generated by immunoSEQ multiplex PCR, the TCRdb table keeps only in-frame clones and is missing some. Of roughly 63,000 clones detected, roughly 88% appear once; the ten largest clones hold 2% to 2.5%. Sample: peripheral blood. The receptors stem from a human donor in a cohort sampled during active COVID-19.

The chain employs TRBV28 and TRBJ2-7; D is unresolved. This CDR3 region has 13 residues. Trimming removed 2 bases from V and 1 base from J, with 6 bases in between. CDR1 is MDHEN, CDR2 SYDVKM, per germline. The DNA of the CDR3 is TGTGCCAGCAGTTTACGGGTGTCCTACGAGCAGTACTTC. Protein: CASSLRVSYEQYF.

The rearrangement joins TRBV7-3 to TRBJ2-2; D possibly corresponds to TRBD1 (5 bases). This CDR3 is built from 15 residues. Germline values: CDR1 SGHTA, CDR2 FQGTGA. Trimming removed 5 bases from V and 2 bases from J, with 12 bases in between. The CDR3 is CASSQGATNTGELFF. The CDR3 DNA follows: TGTGCCAGCAGCCAAGGGGCTACTAACACCGGGGAGCTGTTTTTT.

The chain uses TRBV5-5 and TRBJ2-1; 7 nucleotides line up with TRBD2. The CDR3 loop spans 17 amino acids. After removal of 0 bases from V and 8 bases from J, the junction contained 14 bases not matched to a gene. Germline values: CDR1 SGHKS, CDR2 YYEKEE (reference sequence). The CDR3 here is CASSLVRLAAILDEQFF. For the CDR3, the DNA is TGTGCCAGCAGCTTGGTGAGGCTAGCGGCTATACTCGATGAGCAGTTCTTC.

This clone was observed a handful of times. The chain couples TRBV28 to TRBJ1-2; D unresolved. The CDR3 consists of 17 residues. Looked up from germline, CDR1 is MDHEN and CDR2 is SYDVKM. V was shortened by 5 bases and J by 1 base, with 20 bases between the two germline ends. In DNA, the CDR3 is TGTGCCAGCAGTATCCTAAGGAGCTCGACGGTTAACTATGGCTACACCTTC. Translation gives CASSILRSSTVNYGYTF.

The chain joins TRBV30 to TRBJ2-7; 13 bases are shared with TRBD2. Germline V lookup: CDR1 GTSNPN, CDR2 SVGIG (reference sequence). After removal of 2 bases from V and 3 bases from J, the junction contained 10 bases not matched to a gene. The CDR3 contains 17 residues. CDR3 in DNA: TGTGCCTGGAGTCCCGGGACTAGCGGGGCAATTCACTACGAGCAGTACTTC. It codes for CAWSPGTSGAIHYEQYF.

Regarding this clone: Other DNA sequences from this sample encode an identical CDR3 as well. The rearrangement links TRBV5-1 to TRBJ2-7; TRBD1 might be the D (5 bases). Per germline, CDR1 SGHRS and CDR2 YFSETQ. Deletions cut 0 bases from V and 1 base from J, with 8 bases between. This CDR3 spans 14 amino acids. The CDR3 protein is CASSLGAGSYEQYF. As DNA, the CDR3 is TGCGCCAGCAGCTTGGGGGCAGGGTCCTACGAGCAGTACTTC.

The DNA for the CDR3 is TGTGCCAGCAGCTTAGCGCAGGGACACACAGATACGCAGTATTTT. It translates to CASSLAQGHTDTQYF. J is TRBJ2-3 and V is TRBV7-8; possibly TRBD1 for D (6 bases). Germline assignment: CDR1 SGHVS and CDR2 FQNEAQ. The germline V and J ends were trimmed by 0 bases and 2 bases, with 9 bases remaining between them. This CDR3 has 15 residues.

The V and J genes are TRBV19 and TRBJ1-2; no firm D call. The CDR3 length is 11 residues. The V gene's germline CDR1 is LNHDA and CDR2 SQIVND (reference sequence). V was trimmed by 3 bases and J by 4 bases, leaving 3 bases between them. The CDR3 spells CASSMRYGYTF. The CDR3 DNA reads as TGTGCCAGTAGTATGCGCTATGGCTACACCTTC.

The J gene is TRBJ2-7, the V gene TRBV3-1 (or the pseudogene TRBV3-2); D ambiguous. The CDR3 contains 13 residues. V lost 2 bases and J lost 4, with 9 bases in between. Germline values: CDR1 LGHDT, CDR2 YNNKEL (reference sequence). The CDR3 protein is CASSQWQLYEQYF. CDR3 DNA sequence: TGTGCCAGCAGCCAATGGCAATTGTACGAGCAGTACTTC.